Presented here are 23 T cell receptor beta chains from one specimen sequenced in a study of PD-L1 blockade in urothelial cancer. Sequencing used immunoSEQ multiplex PCR; TCRdb keeps in-frame clones, though not all of them. In the table there are some 120,000 clones, about 84% of which are singletons. This sample's time point: peripheral blood 6 weeks after treatment start. The sample was PBMCs, taken around atezolizumab (anti-PD-L1) treatment. The receptors originated from a man aged 50 or older with urothelial cancer.

The chain has TRBV25-1 and TRBJ1-4; 8 bases align to TRBD1. Trimming took 2 bases from V and 6 from J; bases not matched to a gene: 8. CDR3 length equals 16 residues. The germline CDR1 and CDR2 sequences are MGHDK and SYGVNS. The CDR3 spells CASSELPGTGDEKLFF. CDR3 nucleotides: TGTGCCAGCAGTGAACTACCCGGGACAGGAGATGAAAAACTGTTTTTT.

The V and J genes are TRBV5-4 and TRBJ2-7; maybe TRBD1 (5 bases). In germline, CDR1 is SGHNT, CDR2 YYREEE (reference sequence). This CDR3 is 14 amino acids long. With 4 bases removed from V and 2 bases from J, the gap between germline ends came to 13 bases. The CDR3 bases are TGTGCCAGCAGCCCCCGGCAGGGCACCTACGAGCAGTACTTC. Its protein is CASSPRQGTYEQYF.

The genes are TRBV6-5 and TRBJ1-1, with D possibly being TRBD1 (5 bases). Per the germline V gene, CDR1 is MNHEY and CDR2 is SVGAGI. Trimming left V 5 bases short and J 6 bases short, with 10 bases between. The CDR3 runs 12 residues. CDR3 in DNA: TGTGCCAGCAGTCCAAGGGGATCTGAAGCTTTCTTT. It translates to CASSPRGSEAFF.

The chain recombines TRBV5-6 with TRBJ1-3; D is perhaps TRBD1 (5 bases). Germline V gene lookup returns CDR1 SGHDT and CDR2 YYEEEE. The V gene lost 5 bases and the J gene lost 4 bases, with 19 bases spanning the gap. This CDR3 has 16 residues. CDR3 coding DNA: TGTGCCAGCAGTTCCCATGGCAGGGCACTAGGAAACACCATATATTTT. This codes for CASSSHGRALGNTIYF. The complete variable domain, with remaining parts taken from reference TRBV5-6 and TRBJ1-3, reads DAGVTQSPTHLIKTRGQQVTLRCSPKSGHDTVSWYQQALGQGPQFIFQYYEEEERQRGNFPDRFSGHQFPNYSSELNVNALLLGDSALYLCASSSHGRALGNTIYFGEGSWLTVV.

V is TRBV27 and J is TRBJ1-5, with D possibly TRBD1 on 5 matching bases. Between the trimmed V and J ends, which lost 5 bases and 4 bases, there was a span of 18 bases. CDR3 size: 16 residues. The germline V gene has CDR1 MNHEY and CDR2 SMNVEV (reference sequence). The chain's CDR3 is CASSNTVGAGNQPQHF. The DNA of the CDR3 is TGTGCCAGCAGTAACACTGTAGGGGCAGGGAATCAGCCCCAGCATTTT.

J is TRBJ2-1 and V is TRBV7-3; 10 bases align to TRBD2. Trimming removed 5 bases from V and 8 bases from J; junction bases left unmatched: 15. The CDR3 totals 17 residues. The germline gives CDR1 SGHTA, CDR2 FQGTGA. Here the CDR3 DNA reads TGTGCCAGCAGCCCTTACCCTAGCGGGAGTATTCAGTATGAGCAGTTCTTC. Translating gives CASSPYPSGSIQYEQFF.

This chain links TRBV9 with TRBJ1-1; the D is unclear. CDR1 and CDR2 from the germline V gene are SGDLS and YYNGEE. V lost 3 bases and J lost 10, with 22 bases in between. The CDR3 totals 15 residues. The CDR3 region has the DNA TGTGCCAGCAGCGCCGACCGAGGTCCCTGGTCTGGAGCTTTCTTT. Translating it yields CASSADRGPWSGAFF. Combining the CDR3 with reference TRBV9 and TRBJ1-1 gives the whole variable domain DSGVTQTPKHLITATGQRVTLRCSPRSGDLSVYWYQQSLDQGLQFLIQYYNGEERAKGNILERFSAQQFPDLHSELNLSSLELGDSALYFCASSADRGPWSGAFFGQGTRLTVV.

The genes are TRBV18 and TRBJ2-2; D perhaps matches TRBD1 (5 bases). This CDR3 region has 15 residues. Trimming took off 1 base at V and 1 base at J, with 7 bases between the two ends. CDR1 is KGHSH and CDR2 is LQKENI in the germline V gene. DNA of the CDR3: TGTGCCAGCTCACCACGACAGCAGAACACCGGGGAGCTGTTTTTT. Its protein is CASSPRQQNTGELFF.

The gene calls are TRBV2 and TRBJ1-2, with unresolved D. This CDR3 is built from 14 residues. V lost 6 bases and J lost 4, with 15 bases in between. Germline V gene lookup returns CDR1 SNHLY and CDR2 FYNNEI. The CDR3 DNA follows: TGTGCCAGCAGGTACAGCCTGACCCTCTATGGCTACACCTTC. Encoded protein: CASRYSLTLYGYTF.

This sequence joins TRBV5-1 and TRBJ2-2; 7 nucleotides line up with TRBD2. The CDR3 sequence is 16 residues long. J gave up 4 bases and V 0 bases, and 6 bases lay outside the gene matches. The germline CDR1 and CDR2 sequences are SGHRS and YFSETQ. The CDR3: CASSLVREKLTGELFF. The DNA of the CDR3 is TGCGCCAGCAGCTTGGTGCGGGAGAAGCTCACCGGGGAGCTGTTTTTT.

The CDR3 is CASSLEIVSGTDTQYF. Here the CDR3 DNA reads TGCGCCAGCAGCTTGGAGATCGTTAGCGGCACAGATACGCAGTATTTT. The chain joins TRBV5-1 to TRBJ2-3; maybe TRBD2 (5 bases). The germline V gene encodes CDR1 SGHRS and CDR2 YFSETQ. V lost 0 bases and J lost 1, with 12 bases in between. CDR3 length: 16 amino acids.

This clone has just a few counts. V gene TRBV19 combines with J gene TRBJ1-5; 7 bases are shared with TRBD1. After removal of 2 bases from V and 6 bases from J, the junction contained 7 bases not matched to a gene. CDR1 is LNHDA and CDR2 is SQIVND in the germline V gene (reference sequence). The CDR3 covers 15 residues. CDR3 bases: TGTGCCAGTAGTATATCGATACAGGGGACTCAGCCCCAGCATTTT. Translated, it gives CASSISIQGTQPQHF.

The rearrangement links TRBV7-2 to TRBJ2-2; a possible D gene is TRBD2 (6 bases). The CDR3 covers 16 residues. From germline, CDR1 is SGHTA and CDR2 FQGNSA. V lost 4 bases and J 0 bases, leaving 12 bases between the germline ends. The DNA of the CDR3 is TGTGCCAGCAGCTCAATAGCGGTGCCGAACACCGGGGAGCTGTTTTTT. Translation gives CASSSIAVPNTGELFF.

The rearrangement uses TRBV5-1 and TRBJ1-2, with D possibly being TRBD1 (6 bases). V lost 1 base and J 4 bases, leaving 11 bases between the germline ends. The CDR3 loop spans 14 amino acids. Germline CDR1 and CDR2: SGHRS and YFSETQ. DNA of the CDR3: TGCGCCAGCAGCTTGATGCAGGGGAGCTATGGCTACACCTTC. Translated: CASSLMQGSYGYTF.

This clone was counted a single time. The chain joins TRBV11-3 to TRBJ2-2; unclear D gene. Germline V gives CDR1 SGHNT, CDR2 YENEEA. CDR3 length equals 12 residues. Between the trimmed V and J ends, which lost 2 bases and 6 bases, there was a span of 4 bases. CDR3 sequence reads: CASSLSSGELFF. As DNA, the CDR3 is TGTGCCAGCAGCTTAAGCTCCGGGGAGCTGTTTTTT.

CDR3 DNA sequence: TGTGCCAGCAGCTTATTGTCCGGGACAGGGGTAACGAACACTGAAGCTTTCTTT. It encodes CASSLLSGTGVTNTEAFF. The rearrangement joins TRBV7-8 to TRBJ1-1; 10 nucleotides line up with TRBD1. The CDR3 consists of 18 residues. The ends lost 2 bases at V and 1 base at J; junction bases unmatched: 10. Per germline, CDR1 SGHVS and CDR2 FQNEAQ.

The rearrangement links TRBV21-1 to TRBJ2-5; TRBD1, as called in the table, went unchecked against the DNA. TRBV21-1 represents a pseudogene. The CDR3 is made up of 19 amino acids. Here the CDR3 DNA reads TGTGCCAGCAGCAAAGACCTGCTTCCCCGCCGGGACACAGAAGAGACCCAGTACTTC. It encodes CASSKDLLPRRDTEETQYF.

This chain links TRBV5-1 with TRBJ2-7, with a possible D match to TRBD2 (6 bases). Germline values: CDR1 SGHRS, CDR2 YFSETQ. The CDR3 sequence is 15 residues long. V lost 0 bases to trimming and J lost 0 bases, with 10 bases between them. CDR3 amino acids: CASSLGVTSSYEQYF. CDR3 nucleotide sequence: TGCGCCAGCAGCTTGGGGGTGACTAGCTCCTACGAGCAGTACTTC.

The rearrangement uses TRBV15 and TRBJ2-1; tentatively, D is TRBD2 (6 bases). With 0 bases removed from V and 6 bases from J, the gap between germline ends came to 24 bases. Germline V lookup: CDR1 LNHNV, CDR2 YYDKDF (reference sequence). The CDR3 covers 19 residues. This CDR3 reads CATSRDRPQGGISFNEQFF. The CDR3 nucleotides read TGTGCCACCAGCAGAGATAGGCCCCAAGGCGGGATTAGCTTCAATGAGCAGTTCTTC. Full variable domain (missing parts from reference TRBV15 and TRBJ2-1): DAMVIQNPRYQVTQFGKPVTLSCSQTLNHNVMYWYQQKSSQAPKLLFHYYDKDFNNEADTPDNFQSRRPNTSFCFLDIRSPGLGDTAMYLCATSRDRPQGGISFNEQFFGPGTRLTVL.

The chain links TRBV4-1 to TRBJ1-1; 7 positions agree with TRBD1. The CDR3 is 15 residues long. V was clipped by 0 bases and J by 4 bases; unmatched bases: 5. Germline V gene sequence: CDR1 MGHRA, CDR2 YSYEKL. Here the CDR3 DNA reads TGCGCCAGCAGCCAAGATCAGGGGGATGTCACTGAAGCTTTCTTT. Protein product: CASSQDQGDVTEAFF.

The CDR3: CASTLAGGVETQYF. CDR3 nucleotide sequence: TGTGCCAGCACTCTGGCGGGAGGAGTAGAGACCCAGTACTTC. The chain is built from TRBV25-1 and TRBJ2-5; 8 bases match TRBD2. Germline V CDR1 and CDR2: MGHDK, SYGVNS. The CDR3 runs 14 residues. J lost 4 bases, V lost 7 bases, and 8 bases had no gene match.

The chain carries TRBV27 and TRBJ2-1, with D possibly being TRBD2 (6 bases). Deletions cut 2 bases from V and 8 bases from J, with 13 bases between. The CDR3 covers 14 residues. Germline values: CDR1 MNHEY, CDR2 SMNVEV (reference sequence). The CDR3 region is CASSLQGLAHEQFF. For the CDR3, the DNA is TGTGCCAGCAGTTTACAGGGACTTGCCCATGAGCAGTTCTTC.

The genes are TRBV7-2 and TRBJ2-1; D gene uncertain. V dropped 4 bases and J dropped 4 bases, with 8 bases sitting between them. CDR1 is SGHTA and CDR2 is FQGNSA in the germline V gene. The CDR3 loop spans 13 amino acids. The CDR3 nucleotides read TGTGCCAGCAGCTCCCCGGAGTACAATGAGCAGTTCTTC. It encodes CASSSPEYNEQFF.